This T cell receptor beta chain was obtained from a study of cytomegalovirus exposure and HLA in healthy donors (dated by TCRdb to the late 2010s). About the investigation overall: An earlier analysis of 587 of the donors reported 276 Gb of sequence data and 117 million unique TCR beta sequences obtained from around 170 million T cells. An early release that covered 500 to 800 HLA-typed donors contained around 330 gigabases of sequencing data and around 85 million unique TCR sequences. Among the roughly 380 genotyped donors, around 81% belonged to the genetic ancestry cluster associated with self-reported Caucasian donors. The study aimed to test whether cataloging public T cell receptors could reveal signatures of past pathogen exposure. The T cell repertoires of 666 subjects were profiled by immunosequencing and related to cytomegalovirus serostatus. Along with the roughly 670-subject first cohort, a separate validation cohort of over 90 different subjects was used. To predict cytomegalovirus infection status, the study combined high-throughput TCR immunosequencing, statistical association of individual TCRs with disease status, and machine learning. In a later analysis, previously published TCR beta repertoires from several hundred donors were re-analyzed and high-resolution HLA genotyping was added so that TCR occurrence patterns could be studied. Rather than using new phenotypic data, the later analysis identified candidate immune exposures from TCR beta sequences and from how often those sequences occurred across donors. To decide whether each TCR beta V gene segment behaved as functional or pseudogenic, an earlier analysis of approximately 590 of the donors relied on high-throughput TCR beta sequencing. Donor age, sex, ethnicity and CMV serostatus were compiled alongside the repertoire data. A later genetic analysis used genome-wide SNP genotypes for about three fifths of the 666 donors, treating that subset as a discovery cohort. Every discovery cohort repertoire had been produced on one sequencing platform. Both class I and class II loci were covered by HLA typing, at four-digit resolution. The number of donors typed differed by locus, with about 629-640 for A, B, C, DRB1 and DQB1, 522 for DQA1, 606 for DPA1, and approximately 470 for DPB1. Roughly 5 DR-DQ haplotypes were handled as single units for association and clustering because linkage in the cohort was strong. Across roughly 420 genotyped donors of the cohort, an average of approximately 240,000 unique TCR beta nucleotide sequences per donor were sequenced, and 15% to 20% of those sequences were non-productive. The paper as a whole reports these results and caveats: In a later analysis, HLA-associated TCR beta chains showed more clonal expansion and lower generation probabilities than non-associated chains that were equally common. V-gene and J-gene trimming of TCR beta chains was associated with a missense DCLRE1C variant in a later genetic analysis, and the association was replicated in an independent cohort. Correlated functional status among segregating V segments might reflect linkage disequilibrium, but an unknown experimental factor could not be ruled out. When HLA alleles, especially DR and DQ, strongly co-occurred, attributing TCR associations to individual alleles was difficult. In a later analysis, the rate of TCR association differed among HLA loci, with DRB1 alleles having the most associated TCRs and HLA-C alleles having the fewest. A cluster of highly shared sequence variants was judged likely to be a technical artifact of the sequencing pipeline. Because HLA typing was missing for some donors at each locus, association tests included only the typed subset. Cytomegalovirus status was reported to be diagnosed by the classifier with high specificity and sensitivity in both the original and validation cohorts. According to a later genetic analysis, donors in an Asian-associated ancestry cluster had fewer N-insertions in productive TCRs than the roughly 660-donor mean. Immune exposure information for the cohort was limited to CMV serostatus. In a later analysis, several top co-occurrence clusters were reported to appear linked to parvovirus B19, influenza, CMV and Epstein-Barr virus. According to a later analysis, most CMV-associated TCR beta chains appeared to be HLA-restricted, and the HLA associations seemed to be driven largely by CMV exposure. Some IMGT-functional V segments, including TRBV6-2 and TRBV6-3, could not be distinguished by the 87-base-pair reads and were therefore excluded. The cohort was sequenced for TCR beta chains only, and without alpha or paired-chain data the features that could be detected were limited. The study listed 150 to 200 TCR beta chains as associated with cytomegalovirus. According to the authors, the approach could potentially be generalized to other disease states and immunological phenotypes. A later analysis associated about 18,000 TCR beta sequences with specific HLA alleles at a false discovery rate of 0.05. About 15 rarely observed V segments, including chromosome 9 orphons, were excluded from the earlier analysis of a few hundred of the donors because counts were too low. A further reported finding was that TCR beta sequences accurately predicted the HLA-A and HLA-B alleles for most subjects in the first cohort. A few of the identified cytomegalovirus-associated TCR beta chains were confirmed in vitro to be specific for cytomegalovirus antigens. An earlier analysis of some 590 of the donors showed that most TCR beta V segments appeared in productive rearrangements either about 90% or about 30% of the time, which broadly matched IMGT annotations. Most TCR sequences were seen in very few donors, while some public TCRs were found in many individuals. Sequencing depth was assumed to be roughly uniform across donors in the presence/absence analyses, though that assumption may not hold.

Library preparation used the immunoSEQ multiplex PCR assay. For the multiplex PCR, a mixture combining 60 forward primers for TCR Vbeta segments and 13 reverse primers for TCR Jbeta segments was used. A multiplex PCR assay on genomic DNA amplified the CDR3 region of rearranged TCR beta genes. On the Illumina HiSeq System, the amplified TCR beta libraries were sequenced as 87-base-pair reads. Per the original workflow: A later analysis counted about 82 million unique TCR beta chains across the 666 repertoires, and 9.5 million to 11 million of these chains were shared by at least two donors. Raw reads were error-corrected and collapsed into unique sequences with a nearest-neighbor algorithm that merged closely related sequences to remove PCR and sequencing errors. Alignment of CDR3 sequences to IMGT reference sequences was used to assign V, D and J gene segments. For a sequence to be retained, a match of at least six nucleotides was required to both a V gene segment and a J gene segment. A rearrangement was called productive if the CDR3 had no stop codons and remained in frame with V and J, and every other rearrangement was called non-productive. CDR3 was defined by IMGT convention, running from the second conserved V-encoded cysteine to the conserved J-encoded phenylalanine. In an earlier analysis of just under 600 of the donors, sequences lacking an unambiguous match to a single V gene segment were excluded. In an earlier analysis of approximately 590 of the donors, V segments were called functional above 56.7% productive rearrangements and were called segregating when the between-donor standard deviation exceeded 5%. A statistical classification framework was built for diagnosing cytomegalovirus status from the catalog of TCR beta chain sequences. A later analysis assigned V and J genes by comparing TCR nucleotide sequences with IMGT/GENE-DB human TR gene sequences. The TCRdist pipeline was used in a later analysis to assign CDR3 sequences and most-parsimonious VDJ recombination scenarios. In a later analysis, each TCR beta chain was defined by its CDR3 amino acid sequence together with its V-gene family, and reads lacking a unique V-gene family were excluded. To address suspected cross-contamination and a sequencing artifact, a later analysis removed 550 to 750 highly shared, low-generation-probability nucleotide sequences. For each public chain, a later analysis derived a clonal expansion index from normalized ranks of inferred template counts within each repertoire. A later analysis computed generation probabilities with a VDJ recombination model fitted to out-of-frame rearrangements, and checked the results against IGoR. In a later analysis, hypergeometric tests were used to score TCR-TCR, TCR-HLA and TCR-CMV co-occurrence, with a repertoire-size bias correction applied to TCR pairs. False discovery rates were estimated in a later analysis by permuting HLA or CMV assignments 20 times. In a later analysis, co-occurring TCRs were grouped using DBSCAN, with TCRdist sequence similarity added in when clustering inside HLA-allele-positive subsets. Co-occurrence clustering excluded repertoires with fewer than 30,000 or more than 120,000 public chains, plus five with anomalous nucleotide sharing. Not all clones reach the TCRdb copy of this immuneACCESS table, which keeps in-frame sequences only. Checked studies attribute under half of the gap to unresolved V genes and leave the rest unexplained. D and trimming come from the DNA, and the V and J calls and clone size come from that table. This sample lists 150,000 to 200,000 clones; about 88% were detected once. More than 2% of the sample belongs to the ten largest clones.

The germline V gene (reference sequence) supplies CDR1 SGHNT and CDR2 YYREEE. Inclusive of the bounding cysteine and phenylalanine, the CDR3 is 18 residues long. Kept here is only the CDR3 DNA, which spans 54 bases and is read in frame from base 1. V loses 0 bases, J loses 0 bases, and the germline ends lie 13 bases apart. In total, more than 500 healthy bone marrow donors made up the cohort. Cohort members were all nominally healthy when sampled, although unrecorded immune exposures were likely present. The donor tested CMV seropositive and was one of the 289 seropositive cohort members. A peripheral blood sample was provided by each donor, and peripheral blood mononuclear cells were used for TCR beta sequencing. Genomic DNA was extracted from the blood cell samples with the Qiagen DNeasy Blood Extraction Kit. About this clone itself: Its antigen is currently not known. Nothing much larger sits one base from this clone, and base qualities are not available.

The receptor was derived from a man younger than 35 in good health and CMV-seropositive. The V and J segments used are TRBV5-4 and TRBJ2-6, and perhaps TRBD1 as D gene, on 6 matching bases. Sample: PBMCs. The CDR3 in this case is CASSLDRVRSSGANVLTF. The sequenced DNA is TGTGCCAGCAGCTTGGACAGGGTGAGAAGCTCTGGGGCCAACGTCCTGACTTTC.